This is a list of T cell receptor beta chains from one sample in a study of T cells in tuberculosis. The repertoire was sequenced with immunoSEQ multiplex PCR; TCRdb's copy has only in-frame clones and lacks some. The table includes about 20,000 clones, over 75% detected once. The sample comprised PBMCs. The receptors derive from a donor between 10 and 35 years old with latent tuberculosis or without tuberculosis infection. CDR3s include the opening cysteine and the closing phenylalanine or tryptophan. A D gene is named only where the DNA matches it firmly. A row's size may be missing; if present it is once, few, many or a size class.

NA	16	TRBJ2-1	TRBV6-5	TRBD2	CASSYSAGGSYNEQFF	TGTGCCAGCAGTTACAGCGCGGGGGGGAGCTACAATGAGCAGTTCTTC
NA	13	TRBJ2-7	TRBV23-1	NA	CASIPGGFYEQYF	TGCGCCAGCATTCCCGGGGGTTTCTACGAGCAGTACTTC
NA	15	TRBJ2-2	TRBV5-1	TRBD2	CASSLAASGAGELFF	TGCGCCAGCAGCTTGGCCGCTAGCGGGGCCGGGGAGCTGTTTTTT
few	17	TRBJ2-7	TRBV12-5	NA	CASGQGWGPPLFYEQYF	TGTGCTAGTGGCCAAGGATGGGGGCCCCCCCTCTTCTACGAGCAGTACTTC
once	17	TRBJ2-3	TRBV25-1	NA	CASSLTTGGPATDTQYF	TGTGCCAGCAGTTTGACCACGGGGGGCCCGGCGACAGATACGCAGTATTTT
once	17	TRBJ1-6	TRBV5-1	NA	CASSLGYRANGDSPLHF	TGCGCCAGCAGCTTGGGTTACAGGGCTAACGGGGACTCACCCCTCCACTTT
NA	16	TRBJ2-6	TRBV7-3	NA	CASSVQVSRGANVLTF	TGTGCCAGCAGCGTACAGGTTTCGAGAGGGGCCAACGTCCTGACTTTC
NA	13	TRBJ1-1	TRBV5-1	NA	CASSSQGGTEAFF	TGCGCCAGCAGCTCCCAGGGTGGCACTGAAGCTTTCTTT
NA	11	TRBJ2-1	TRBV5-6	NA	CASSLPGEQFF	TGTGCCAGCAGCTTGCCCGGGGAGCAGTTCTTC
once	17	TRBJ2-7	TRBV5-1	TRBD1	CASSLGSGTGAGVEQYF	TGCGCCAGCAGCCTCGGATCAGGGACAGGGGCTGGCGTCGAGCAGTACTTC
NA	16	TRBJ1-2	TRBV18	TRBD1	CASSPDRAGSLYGYTF	TGTGCCAGCTCGCCCGACAGGGCCGGTAGCTTGTATGGCTACACCTTC
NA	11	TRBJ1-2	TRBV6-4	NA	CASSQTVGYTF	TGTGCCAGCAGTCAGACAGTTGGCTACACCTTC
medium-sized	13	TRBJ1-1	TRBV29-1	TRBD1	CSGAGTGVTEAFF	TGCAGCGGAGCCGGGACAGGGGTCACTGAAGCTTTCTTT
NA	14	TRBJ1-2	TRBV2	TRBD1	CASSDIQGALGYTF	TGTGCCAGCAGCGATATACAGGGGGCTCTGGGCTACACCTTC
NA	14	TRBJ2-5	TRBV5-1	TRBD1	CASSLATGVETQYF	TGCGCCAGCAGCTTGGCCACAGGGGTAGAGACCCAGTACTTC
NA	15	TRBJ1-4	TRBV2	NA	CASRPTKGPGEKLFF	TGTGCCAGCAGACCTACTAAGGGGCCGGGTGAAAAACTGTTTTTT
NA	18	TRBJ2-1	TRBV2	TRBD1	CASSEGFGFGQGGNEQFF	TGTGCCAGCAGTGAAGGCTTCGGGTTCGGACAGGGCGGCAATGAGCAGTTCTTC
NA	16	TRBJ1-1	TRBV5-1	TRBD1	CASSPGTGNLNTEAFF	TGCGCCAGCAGCCCGGGGACAGGGAACCTAAACACTGAAGCTTTCTTT
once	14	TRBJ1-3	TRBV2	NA	CASSEATTANTIYF	TGTGCCAGCAGTGAAGCCACGACAGCAAACACCATATATTTT
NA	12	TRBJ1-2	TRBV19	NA	CASMAGIGGYTF	TGTGCCAGTATGGCAGGGATTGGTGGCTACACCTTC
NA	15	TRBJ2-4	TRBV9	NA	CASSPSRLAKNIQYF	TGTGCCAGCAGCCCGAGCCGGTTAGCCAAAAACATTCAGTACTTC
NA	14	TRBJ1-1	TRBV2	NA	CASSEARGGSEAFF	TGTGCCAGCAGTGAAGCTCGGGGTGGGTCTGAAGCTTTCTTT
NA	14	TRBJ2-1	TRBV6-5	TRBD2	CASSAGGAYNEQFF	TGTGCCAGCAGTGCGGGGGGGGCCTACAATGAGCAGTTCTTC
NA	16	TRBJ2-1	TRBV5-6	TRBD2	CASSAGLAGGRDEQFF	TGTGCCAGCAGCGCGGGACTAGCGGGGGGAAGAGATGAGCAGTTCTTC
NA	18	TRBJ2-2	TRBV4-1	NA	CASSQAARGGAYTGELFF	TGCGCCAGCAGCCAAGCGGCTCGAGGCGGGGCCTACACCGGGGAGCTGTTTTTT
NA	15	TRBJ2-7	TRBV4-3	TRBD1	CASSQGRGPSYEQYF	TGCGCCAGCAGCCAGGGCAGGGGGCCTTCCTACGAGCAGTACTTC
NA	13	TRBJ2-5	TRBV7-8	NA	CASSARIGETQYF	TGTGCCAGCAGCGCGAGGATCGGAGAGACCCAGTACTTC
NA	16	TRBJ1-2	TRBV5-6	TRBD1	CASSDLPTGGDYGYTF	TGTGCCAGCAGCGACCTACCGACAGGGGGGGACTATGGCTACACCTTC
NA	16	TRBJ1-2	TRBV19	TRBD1	CASRSGAAGQGNGYTF	TGTGCCAGTAGATCGGGCGCTGCGGGACAGGGGAATGGCTACACCTTC
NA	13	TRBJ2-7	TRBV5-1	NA	CASSPPGSYEQYF	TGCGCCAGCAGCCCTCCAGGTTCCTACGAGCAGTACTTC
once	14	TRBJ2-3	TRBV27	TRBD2	CASSLGGSTDTQYF	TGTGCCAGCAGTTTGGGGGGGAGCACAGATACGCAGTATTTT
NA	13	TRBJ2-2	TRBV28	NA	CASSLYNTGELFF	TGTGCCAGCAGCCTCTACAACACCGGGGAGCTGTTTTTT
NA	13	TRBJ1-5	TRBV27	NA	CASSITARQPQHF	TGTGCCAGCAGCATCACGGCGCGGCAGCCCCAGCATTTT
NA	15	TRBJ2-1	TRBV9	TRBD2	CASSATSGVGNEQFF	TGTGCCAGCAGCGCGACTAGCGGGGTCGGCAATGAGCAGTTCTTC
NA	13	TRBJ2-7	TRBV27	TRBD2	CASSSAGGYEQYF	TGTGCCAGCAGTTCAGCGGGGGGATACGAGCAGTACTTC
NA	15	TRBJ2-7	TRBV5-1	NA	CASSLGGLGTYEQYF	TGCGCCAGCAGCTTGGGGGGACTGGGGACCTACGAGCAGTACTTC
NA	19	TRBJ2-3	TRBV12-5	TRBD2	CASGLVRPRSGGWVDTQYF	TGTGCTAGTGGTTTGGTACGCCCCCGTAGCGGGGGGTGGGTAGATACGCAGTATTTT
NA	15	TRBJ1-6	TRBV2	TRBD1	CASSQDRGSHSPLHF	TGTGCCAGCAGTCAAGACAGGGGATCGCATTCACCCCTCCACTTT
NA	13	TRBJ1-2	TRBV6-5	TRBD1	CASSPTGVKGYTF	TGTGCCAGCAGCCCGACAGGGGTAAAGGGCTACACCTTC
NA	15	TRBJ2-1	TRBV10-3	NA	CAISGSGTGRNEQFF	TGTGCCATCAGTGGGAGCGGGACAGGACGAAATGAGCAGTTCTTC
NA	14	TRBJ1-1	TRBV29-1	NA	CSVEDTGVNTEAFF	TGCAGCGTTGAAGATACAGGTGTGAACACTGAAGCTTTCTTT
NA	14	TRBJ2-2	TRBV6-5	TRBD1	CASSYRGRAGELFF	TGTGCCAGCAGTTACAGGGGGCGCGCCGGGGAGCTGTTTTTT
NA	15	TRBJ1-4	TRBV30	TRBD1	CAWSVRTGLNEKLFF	TGTGCCTGGAGTGTCCGGACAGGGTTGAATGAAAAACTGTTTTTT
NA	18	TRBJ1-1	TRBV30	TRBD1	CAWSHLQGAGRRNTEAFF	TGTGCCTGGTCCCATCTACAGGGGGCCGGGAGGAGGAACACTGAAGCTTTCTTT
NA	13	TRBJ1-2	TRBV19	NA	CASSLGLPYGYTF	TGTGCCAGTAGCTTAGGACTGCCCTATGGCTACACCTTC
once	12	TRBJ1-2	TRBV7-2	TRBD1	CASSDQGEGYTF	TGTGCCAGCAGCGACCAGGGGGAGGGCTACACCTTC
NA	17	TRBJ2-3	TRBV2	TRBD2	CASSETPAGGPTDTQYF	TGTGCCAGCAGCGAAACCCCAGCGGGGGGACCCACAGATACGCAGTATTTT
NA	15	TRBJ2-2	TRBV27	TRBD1	CASSLRDRGSGELFF	TGTGCCAGCAGTTTACGGGACAGGGGTTCCGGGGAGCTGTTTTTT
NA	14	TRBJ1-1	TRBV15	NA	CATSSGGGGTEAFF	TGTGCCACCAGCAGCGGGGGTGGGGGCACTGAAGCTTTCTTT
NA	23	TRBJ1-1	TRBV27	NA	CASSLRRSGQGIRSVGGSTEAFF	TGTGCCAGCAGTTTAAGGCGTAGTGGGCAGGGGATTCGTTCGGTTGGGGGCTCCACTGAAGCTTTCTTT
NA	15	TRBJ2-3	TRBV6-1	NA	CASSGGGGAADTQYF	TGTGCCAGCAGTGGGGGGGGCGGTGCAGCAGATACGCAGTATTTT
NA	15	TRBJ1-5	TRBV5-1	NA	CASSLGDTTNQPQHF	TGCGCCAGCAGCTTGGGGGACACCACCAATCAGCCCCAGCATTTT
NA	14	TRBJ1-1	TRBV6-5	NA	CASSLSKVNTEAFF	TGTGCCAGCAGTCTTTCTAAAGTGAACACTGAAGCTTTCTTT
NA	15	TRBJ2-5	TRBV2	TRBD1	CASSGQGATGETQYF	TGTGCCAGCAGTGGGCAGGGGGCGACGGGTGAGACCCAGTACTTC
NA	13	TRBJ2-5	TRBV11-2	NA	CASSLEVRGTQYF	TGTGCCAGCAGCTTAGAAGTTAGAGGGACCCAGTACTTC